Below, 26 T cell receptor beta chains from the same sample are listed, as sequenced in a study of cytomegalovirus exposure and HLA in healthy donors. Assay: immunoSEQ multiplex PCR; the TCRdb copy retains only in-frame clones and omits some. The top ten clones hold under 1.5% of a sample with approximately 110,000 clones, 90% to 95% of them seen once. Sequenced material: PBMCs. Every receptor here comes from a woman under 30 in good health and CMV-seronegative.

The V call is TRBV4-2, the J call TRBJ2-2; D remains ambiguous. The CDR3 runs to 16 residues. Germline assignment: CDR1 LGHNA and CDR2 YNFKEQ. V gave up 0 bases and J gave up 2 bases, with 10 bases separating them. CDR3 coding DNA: TGTGCCAGCAGCCAAGATGTGAGGCAAAACACCGGGGAGCTGTTTTTT. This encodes CASSQDVRQNTGELFF.

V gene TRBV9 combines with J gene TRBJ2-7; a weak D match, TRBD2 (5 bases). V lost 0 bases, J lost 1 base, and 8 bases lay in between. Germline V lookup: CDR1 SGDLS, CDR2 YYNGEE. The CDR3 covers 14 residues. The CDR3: CASSVEPGSYEQYF. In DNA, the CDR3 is TGTGCCAGCAGCGTAGAACCGGGGTCCTACGAGCAGTACTTC.

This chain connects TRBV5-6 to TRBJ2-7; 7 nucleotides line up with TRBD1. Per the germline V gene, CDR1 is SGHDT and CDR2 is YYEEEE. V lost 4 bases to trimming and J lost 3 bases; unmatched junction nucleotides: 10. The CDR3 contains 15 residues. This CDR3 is CASSPVPQGDYEQYF. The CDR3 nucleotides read TGTGCCAGCAGCCCCGTGCCGCAGGGGGACTACGAGCAGTACTTC.

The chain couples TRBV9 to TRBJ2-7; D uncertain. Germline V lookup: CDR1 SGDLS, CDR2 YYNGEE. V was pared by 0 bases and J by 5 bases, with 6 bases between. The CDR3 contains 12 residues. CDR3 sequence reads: CASSVAEDEQYF. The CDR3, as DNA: TGTGCCAGCAGCGTAGCCGAGGACGAGCAGTACTTC.

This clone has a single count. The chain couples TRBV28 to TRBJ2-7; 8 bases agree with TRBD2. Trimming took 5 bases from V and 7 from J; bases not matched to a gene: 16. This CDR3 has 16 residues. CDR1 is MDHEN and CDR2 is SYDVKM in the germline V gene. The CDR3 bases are TGTGCCAGCAGTCTCCGGCTAGACGGGAGGGCGAGAGAGCAGTACTTC. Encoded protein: CASSLRLDGRAREQYF.

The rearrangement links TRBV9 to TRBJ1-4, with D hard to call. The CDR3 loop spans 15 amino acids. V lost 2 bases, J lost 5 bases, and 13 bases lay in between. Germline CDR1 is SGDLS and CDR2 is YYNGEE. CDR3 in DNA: TGTGCCAGCAGCGTCGGCCCGGGTCAAAATGAAAAACTGTTTTTT. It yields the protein CASSVGPGQNEKLFF. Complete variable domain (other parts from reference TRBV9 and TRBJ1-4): DSGVTQTPKHLITATGQRVTLRCSPRSGDLSVYWYQQSLDQGLQFLIQYYNGEERAKGNILERFSAQQFPDLHSELNLSSLELGDSALYFCASSVGPGQNEKLFFGSGTQLSVL.

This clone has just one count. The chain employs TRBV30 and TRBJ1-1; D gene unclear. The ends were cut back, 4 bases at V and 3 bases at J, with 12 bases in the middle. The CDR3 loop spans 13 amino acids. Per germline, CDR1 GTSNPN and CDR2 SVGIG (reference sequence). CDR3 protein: CAWNSQPDTEAFF. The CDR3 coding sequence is TGTGCCTGGAATTCACAGCCGGACACTGAAGCTTTCTTT.

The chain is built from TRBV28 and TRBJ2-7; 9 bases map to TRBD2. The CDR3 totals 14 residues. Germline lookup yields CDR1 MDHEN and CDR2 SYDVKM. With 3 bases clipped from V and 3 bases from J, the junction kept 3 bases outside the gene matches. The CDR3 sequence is CASSFGREGYEQYF. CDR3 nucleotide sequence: TGTGCCAGCAGTTTCGGGCGGGAGGGCTACGAGCAGTACTTC.

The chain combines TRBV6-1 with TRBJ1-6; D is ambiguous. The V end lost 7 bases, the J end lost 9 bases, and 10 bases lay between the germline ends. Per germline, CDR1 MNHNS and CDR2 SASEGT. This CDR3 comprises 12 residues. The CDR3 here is CASTRVSSPLHF. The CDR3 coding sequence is TGTGCCAGCACTCGGGTTAGTTCACCCCTCCACTTT.

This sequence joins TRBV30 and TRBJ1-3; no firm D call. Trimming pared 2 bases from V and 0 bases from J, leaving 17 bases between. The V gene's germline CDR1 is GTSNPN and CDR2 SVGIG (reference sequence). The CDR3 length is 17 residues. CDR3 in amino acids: CAWSSGYSTSSGNTIYF. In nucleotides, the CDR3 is TGTGCCTGGAGTTCTGGGTACAGCACCTCCTCTGGAAACACCATATATTTT.

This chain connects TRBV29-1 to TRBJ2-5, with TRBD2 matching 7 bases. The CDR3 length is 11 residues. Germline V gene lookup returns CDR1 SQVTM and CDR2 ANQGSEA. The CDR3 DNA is TGCAGTGGGGGGGTTCAAGAGACCCAGTACTTC. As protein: CSGGVQETQYF.

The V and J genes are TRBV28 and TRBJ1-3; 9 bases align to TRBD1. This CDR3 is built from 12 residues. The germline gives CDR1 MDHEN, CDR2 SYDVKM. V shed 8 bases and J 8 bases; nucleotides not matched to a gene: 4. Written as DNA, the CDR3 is TGTGCCAGCGTAGACAGGGGGTACACCATATATTTT. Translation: CASVDRGYTIYF.

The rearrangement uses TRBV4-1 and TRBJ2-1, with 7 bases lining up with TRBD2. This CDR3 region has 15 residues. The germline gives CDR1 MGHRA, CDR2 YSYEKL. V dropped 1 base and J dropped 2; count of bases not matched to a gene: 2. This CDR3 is CASSQVLAAYNEQFF. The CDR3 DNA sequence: TGCGCCAGCAGCCAAGTTCTAGCGGCCTACAATGAGCAGTTCTTC.

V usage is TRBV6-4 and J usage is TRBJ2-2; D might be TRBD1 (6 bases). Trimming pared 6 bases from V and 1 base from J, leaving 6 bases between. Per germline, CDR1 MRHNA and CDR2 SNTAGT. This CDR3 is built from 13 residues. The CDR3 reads CASRTGNTGELFF. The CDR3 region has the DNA TGTGCCAGCAGGACAGGGAACACCGGGGAGCTGTTTTTT.

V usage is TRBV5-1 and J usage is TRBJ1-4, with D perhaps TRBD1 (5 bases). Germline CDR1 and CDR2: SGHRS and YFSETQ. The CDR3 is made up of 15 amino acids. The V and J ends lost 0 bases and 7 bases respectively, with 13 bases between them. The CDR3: CASSLVGGWGEKLFF. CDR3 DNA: TGCGCCAGCAGCTTGGTCGGGGGTTGGGGTGAAAAACTGTTTTTT.

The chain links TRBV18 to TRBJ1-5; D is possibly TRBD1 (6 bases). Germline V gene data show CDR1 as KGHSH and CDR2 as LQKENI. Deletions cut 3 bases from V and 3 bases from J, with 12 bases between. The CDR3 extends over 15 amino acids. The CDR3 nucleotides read TGTGCCAGCTCACCTTCGGGGGGCCCCAATCAGCCCCAGCATTTT. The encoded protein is CASSPSGGPNQPQHF. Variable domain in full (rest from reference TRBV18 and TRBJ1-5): NAGVMQNPRHLVRRRGQEARLRCSPMKGHSHVYWYRQLPEEGLKFMVYLQKENIIDESGMPKERFSAEFPKEGPSILRIQQVVRGDSAAYFCASSPSGGPNQPQHFGDGTRLSIL.

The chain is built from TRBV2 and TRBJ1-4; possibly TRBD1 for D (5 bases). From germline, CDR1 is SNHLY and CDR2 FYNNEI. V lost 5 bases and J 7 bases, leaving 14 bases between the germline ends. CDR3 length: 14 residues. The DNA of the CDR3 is TGTGCCAGCAGTACTGACAGTGGACGTGAAAAACTGTTTTTT. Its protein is CASSTDSGREKLFF.

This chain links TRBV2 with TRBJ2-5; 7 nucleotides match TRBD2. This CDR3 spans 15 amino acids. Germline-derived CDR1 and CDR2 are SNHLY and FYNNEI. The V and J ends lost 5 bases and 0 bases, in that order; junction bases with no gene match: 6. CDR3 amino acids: CASSRASGYQETQYF. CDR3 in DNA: TGTGCCAGCAGTCGGGCTAGCGGATACCAAGAGACCCAGTACTTC.

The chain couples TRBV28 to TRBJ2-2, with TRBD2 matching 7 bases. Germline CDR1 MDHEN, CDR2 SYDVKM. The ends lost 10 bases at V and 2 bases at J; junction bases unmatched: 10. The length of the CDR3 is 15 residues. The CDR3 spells CATRPTSQNTGELFF. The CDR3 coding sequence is TGTGCCACCCGTCCGACTAGCCAAAACACCGGGGAGCTGTTTTTT.

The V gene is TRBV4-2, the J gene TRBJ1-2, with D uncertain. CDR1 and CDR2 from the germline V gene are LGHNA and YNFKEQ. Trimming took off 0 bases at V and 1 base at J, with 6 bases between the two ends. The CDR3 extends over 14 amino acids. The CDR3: CASSQDDINYGYTF. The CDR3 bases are TGTGCCAGCAGCCAAGACGACATTAACTATGGCTACACCTTC.

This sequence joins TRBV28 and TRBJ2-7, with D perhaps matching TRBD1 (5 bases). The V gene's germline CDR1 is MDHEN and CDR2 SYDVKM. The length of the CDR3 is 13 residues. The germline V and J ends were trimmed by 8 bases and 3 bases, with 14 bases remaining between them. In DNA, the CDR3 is TGTGCCAGCCGAAGTGGCCAGGGCTACGAGCAGTACTTC. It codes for CASRSGQGYEQYF. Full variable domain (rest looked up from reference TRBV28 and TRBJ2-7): DVKVTQSSRYLVKRTGEKVFLECVQDMDHENMFWYRQDPGLGLRLIYFSYDVKMKEKGDIPEGYSVSREKKERFSLILESASTNQTSMYLCASRSGQGYEQYFGPGTRLTVT.

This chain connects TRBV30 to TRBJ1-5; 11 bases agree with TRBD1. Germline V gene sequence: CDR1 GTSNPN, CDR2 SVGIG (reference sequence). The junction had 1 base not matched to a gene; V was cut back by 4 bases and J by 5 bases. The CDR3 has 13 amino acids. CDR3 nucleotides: TGTGCCTGGAAGGGACAGGGGGATCAGCCCCAGCATTTT. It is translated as CAWKGQGDQPQHF.

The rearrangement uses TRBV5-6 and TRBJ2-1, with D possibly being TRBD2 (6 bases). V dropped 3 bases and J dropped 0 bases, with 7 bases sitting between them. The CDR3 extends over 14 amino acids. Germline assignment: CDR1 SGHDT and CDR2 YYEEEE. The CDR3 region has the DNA TGTGCCAGCAGCTGGGAGGACTCCTACAATGAGCAGTTCTTC. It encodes CASSWEDSYNEQFF.

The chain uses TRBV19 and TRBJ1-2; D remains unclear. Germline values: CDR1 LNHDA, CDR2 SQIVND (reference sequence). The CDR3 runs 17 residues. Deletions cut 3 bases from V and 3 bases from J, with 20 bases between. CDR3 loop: CASSIDSWATPYYGYTF. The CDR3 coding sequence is TGTGCCAGTAGTATCGATTCTTGGGCCACGCCTTACTATGGCTACACCTTC.

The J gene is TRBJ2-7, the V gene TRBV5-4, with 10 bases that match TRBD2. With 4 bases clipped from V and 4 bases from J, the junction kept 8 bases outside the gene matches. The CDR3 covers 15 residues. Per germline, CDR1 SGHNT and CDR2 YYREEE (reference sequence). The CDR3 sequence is CASSEERGGGYEQYF. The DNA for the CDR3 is TGTGCCAGCAGCGAAGAGCGGGGGGGTGGGTACGAGCAGTACTTC.

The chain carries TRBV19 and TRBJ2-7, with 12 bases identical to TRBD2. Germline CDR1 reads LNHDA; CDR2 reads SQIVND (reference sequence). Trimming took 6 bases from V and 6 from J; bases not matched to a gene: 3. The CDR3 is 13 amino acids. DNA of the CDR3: TGTGCCAGTAGGACTAGCGGGGGAAGCGAGCAGTACTTC. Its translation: CASRTSGGSEQYF.